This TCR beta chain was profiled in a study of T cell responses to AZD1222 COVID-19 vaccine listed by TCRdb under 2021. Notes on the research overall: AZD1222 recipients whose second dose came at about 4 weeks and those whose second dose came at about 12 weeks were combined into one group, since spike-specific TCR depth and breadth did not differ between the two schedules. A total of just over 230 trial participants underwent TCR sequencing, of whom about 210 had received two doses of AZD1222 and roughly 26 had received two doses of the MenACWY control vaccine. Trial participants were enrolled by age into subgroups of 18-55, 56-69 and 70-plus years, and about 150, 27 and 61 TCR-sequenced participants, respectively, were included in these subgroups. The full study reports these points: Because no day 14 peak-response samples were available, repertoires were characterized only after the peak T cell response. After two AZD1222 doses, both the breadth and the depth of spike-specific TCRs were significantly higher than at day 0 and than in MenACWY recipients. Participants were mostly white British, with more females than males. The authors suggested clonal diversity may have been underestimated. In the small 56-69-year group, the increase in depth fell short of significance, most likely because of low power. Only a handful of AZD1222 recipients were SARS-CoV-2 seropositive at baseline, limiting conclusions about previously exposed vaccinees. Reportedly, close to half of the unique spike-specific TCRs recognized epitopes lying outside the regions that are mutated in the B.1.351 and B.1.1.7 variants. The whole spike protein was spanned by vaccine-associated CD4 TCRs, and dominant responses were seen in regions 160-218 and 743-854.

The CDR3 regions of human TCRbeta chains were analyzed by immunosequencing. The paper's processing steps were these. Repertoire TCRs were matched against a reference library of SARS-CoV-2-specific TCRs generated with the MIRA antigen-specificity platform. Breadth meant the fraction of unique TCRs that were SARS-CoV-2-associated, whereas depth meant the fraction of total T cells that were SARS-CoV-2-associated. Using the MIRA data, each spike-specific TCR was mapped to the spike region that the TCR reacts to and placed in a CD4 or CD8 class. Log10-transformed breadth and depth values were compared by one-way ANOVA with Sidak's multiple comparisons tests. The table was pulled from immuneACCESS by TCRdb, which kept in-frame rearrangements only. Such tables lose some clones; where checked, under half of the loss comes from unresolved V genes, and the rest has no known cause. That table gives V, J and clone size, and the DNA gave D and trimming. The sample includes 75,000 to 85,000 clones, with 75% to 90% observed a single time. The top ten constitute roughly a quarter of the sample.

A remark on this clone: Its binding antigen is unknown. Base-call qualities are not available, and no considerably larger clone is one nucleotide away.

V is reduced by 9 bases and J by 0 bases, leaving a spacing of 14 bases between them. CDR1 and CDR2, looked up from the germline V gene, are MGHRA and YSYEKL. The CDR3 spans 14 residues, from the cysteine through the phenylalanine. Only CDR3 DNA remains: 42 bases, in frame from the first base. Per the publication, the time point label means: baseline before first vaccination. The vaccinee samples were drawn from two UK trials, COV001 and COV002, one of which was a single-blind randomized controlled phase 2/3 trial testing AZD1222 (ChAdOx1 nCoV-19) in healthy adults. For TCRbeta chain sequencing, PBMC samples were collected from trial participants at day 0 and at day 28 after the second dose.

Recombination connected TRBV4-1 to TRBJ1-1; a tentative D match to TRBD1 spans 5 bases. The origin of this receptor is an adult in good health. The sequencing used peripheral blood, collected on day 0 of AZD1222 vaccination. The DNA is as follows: TGCGCCAGTAGGGGACCCCTTATGAACACTGAAGCTTTCTTT. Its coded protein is CASRGPLMNTEAFF.